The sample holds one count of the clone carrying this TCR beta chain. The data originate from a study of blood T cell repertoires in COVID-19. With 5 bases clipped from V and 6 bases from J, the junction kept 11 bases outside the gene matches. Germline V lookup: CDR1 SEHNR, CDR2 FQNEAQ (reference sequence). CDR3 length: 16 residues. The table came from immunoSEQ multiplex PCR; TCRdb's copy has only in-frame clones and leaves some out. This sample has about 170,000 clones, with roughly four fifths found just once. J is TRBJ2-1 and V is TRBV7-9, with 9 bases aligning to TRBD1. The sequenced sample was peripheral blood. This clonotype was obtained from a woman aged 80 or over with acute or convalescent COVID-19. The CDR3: CASSPSGTGRPNEQFF. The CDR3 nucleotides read TGTGCCAGCAGCCCATCCGGGACAGGGCGTCCCAATGAGCAGTTCTTC.